The 17 T cell receptor beta chains below all came from one sample that was sequenced in a study of T cell repertoires in cytomegalovirus infection. TCRdb re-called the reads through MiXCR, storing one row per CDR3 protein. The sample lists approximately 500,000 distinct CDR3 sequences, approximately 26% seen once, with about 13% in the top ten. The sample consisted of PBMCs. Source of these receptors: a human donor in good health (CMV status not recorded). Some clones in this sample may be carry-over from other donors' samples.

The chain is built from TRBV7-2 and TRBJ2-3, with D perhaps being TRBD1 or TRBD2 (6 bases each). Germline V gene sequence: CDR1 SGHTA, CDR2 FQGNSA. With 2 bases removed from V and 6 bases from J, the gap between germline ends came to 21 bases. This CDR3 has 17 amino acids. CDR3 amino acids: CASSLFPGAGKGDTQYF. For the CDR3, the DNA is TGTGCCAGCAGCTTATTTCCGGGGGCGGGGAAGGGGGATACGCAGTATTTT.

The chain uses TRBV7-2 and TRBJ2-1, with 11 positions matching TRBD2. Germline V gives CDR1 SGHTA, CDR2 FQGNSA. The CDR3 length is 16 residues. V lost 4 bases and J lost 8; bases outside the gene matches: 10. CDR3 sequence: CASSWSSGRAGHEQFF. The CDR3 bases are TGTGCCAGCAGCTGGAGTAGCGGGAGGGCAGGGCATGAGCAGTTCTTC.

This chain links TRBV15 with TRBJ2-1; D unresolved. CDR3 length: 12 residues. CDR1 and CDR2 (germline): LNHNV, YYDKDF (reference sequence). The V end lost 1 base, the J end lost 8 bases, and 6 bases lay between the germline ends. The CDR3 loop reads CATSRVVHEQFF. For the CDR3, the DNA is TGTGCCACCAGCAGAGTAGTACATGAGCAGTTCTTC.

The genes are TRBV7-9 and TRBJ2-3; D unresolved. The CDR3 runs to 15 residues. Trimming took off 3 bases at V and 4 bases at J, with 14 bases between the two ends. CDR1 and CDR2 (germline): SEHNR, FQNEAQ (reference sequence). CDR3 bases: TGTGCCAGCAGCTTTGGTGCGGCAGATGCAGATACGCAGTATTTT. The encoded protein is CASSFGAADADTQYF.

The V and J genes are TRBV12-3 or TRBV12-4 and TRBJ2-7; 7 bases match TRBD2. The trim removed 6 bases at V and 6 bases at J, leaving 8 bases unmatched. This CDR3 region has 13 residues. The CDR3, as DNA: TGTGCCAGCAGCGGGGTAACGGGGGGCGAGCAGTACTTC. This codes for CASSGVTGGEQYF.

There are a few counts of this clonotype. The genes are TRBV2 and TRBJ1-5; D gene unclear. CDR1 and CDR2 (germline): SNHLY, FYNNEI. CDR3 length: 12 amino acids. Trimming stripped 4 bases from V and 6 bases from J, with 7 bases between. The CDR3 DNA follows: TGTGCCAGCAGTGGTAGTGCTCAGCCCCAGCATTTT. Translating it yields CASSGSAQPQHF.

This clonotype was seen more than once but under ten times. The chain carries TRBV6-1 and TRBJ1-1, with 9 bases aligning to TRBD1. Per germline, CDR1 MNHNS and CDR2 SASEGT. With 6 bases clipped from V and 1 base from J, the junction kept 12 bases outside the gene matches. The CDR3 has 17 residues. The CDR3 spells CASRGRQGGIGNTEAFF. CDR3 sequence (DNA): TGTGCCAGCAGGGGCAGACAGGGGGGAATAGGGAACACTGAAGCTTTCTTT.

This clonotype was counted many times. This chain joins TRBV7-2 and TRBJ2-7; TRBD2 is a possible D gene (5 bases). The CDR3 consists of 13 residues. Germline values: CDR1 SGHTA, CDR2 FQGNSA. V dropped 2 bases and J dropped 7 bases, with 12 bases sitting between them. The CDR3 nucleotides read TGTGCCAGCAGCTTATGGGAGTCCCGGGAGCAGTACTTC. Amino acid sequence: CASSLWESREQYF. The full variable domain, rest sourced from reference TRBV7-2 and TRBJ2-7, is GAGVSQSPSNKVTEKGKDVELRCDPISGHTALYWYRQSLGQGLEFLIYFQGNSAPDKSGLPSDRFSAERTGGSVSTLTIQRTQQEDSAVYLCASSLWESREQYFGPGTRLTVT.

The chain combines TRBV6-6 with TRBJ2-7; the D gene is possibly TRBD1 (6 bases). From germline, CDR1 is MNHNY and CDR2 SVGAGI (reference sequence). V dropped 5 bases and J dropped 7 bases, with 18 bases sitting between them. The CDR3 runs 14 residues. In DNA form, the CDR3 reads TGTGCCAGCAGTCAACCGGCAGGGGCGGAGGAGCAGTACTTC. It translates to CASSQPAGAEEQYF.

The chain combines TRBV6-5 with TRBJ1-2; maybe TRBD1 (5 bases). Trimming took 2 bases from V and 1 from J, leaving 14 bases between them. Germline V gives CDR1 MNHEY, CDR2 SVGAGI. The CDR3 is made up of 16 amino acids. This chain's CDR3 is CASSYGTGAVNYGYTF. The CDR3 bases are TGTGCCAGCAGTTACGGAACAGGCGCCGTTAACTATGGCTACACCTTC.

This clonotype was observed many times. CDR3: CASSFLTQYNEQFF. For the CDR3, the DNA is TGTGCCAGCAGCTTTTTAACCCAATACAATGAGCAGTTCTTC. The chain recombines TRBV7-2 with TRBJ2-1; D uncertain. Trimming stripped 3 bases from V and 4 bases from J, with 10 bases between. CDR3 length: 14 amino acids. CDR1 and CDR2 from the germline V gene are SGHTA and FQGNSA.

The V gene is TRBV6-2 or TRBV6-3, the J gene TRBJ2-1; perhaps TRBD2 as D (5 bases). CDR3 length: 16 amino acids. Trimming pared 5 bases from V and 3 bases from J, leaving 17 bases between. The V gene's germline CDR1 is MNHEY and CDR2 SVGEGT. CDR3 coding DNA: TGTGCCAGCAGTCGTGGACTCTCCGATATCTACAATGAGCAGTTCTTC. As protein: CASSRGLSDIYNEQFF.

This sequence joins TRBV9 and TRBJ2-7; 7 bases are a match to TRBD1. Germline lookup yields CDR1 SGDLS and CDR2 YYNGEE. Trimming took 3 bases from V and 2 from J; bases not matched to a gene: 17. The CDR3 spans 18 residues. Here the CDR3 reads CASSDRSNRGRSTYEQYV. The CDR3 bases are TGTGCCAGCAGCGACCGATCAAACAGGGGCCGGTCCACCTACGAGCAGTACGTC.

The chain links TRBV6-2 or TRBV6-3 to TRBJ2-3; tentative D call: TRBD2 (5 bases). CDR3 length: 16 residues. Germline V gene sequence: CDR1 MNHEY, CDR2 SVGEGT. Trimming removed 2 bases at V and 2 bases at J, with 14 bases between. CDR3 in amino acids: CASSYLTNPFTDTQYF. The CDR3 coding sequence is TGTGCCAGCAGTTACCTGACTAATCCTTTCACAGATACGCAGTATTTT.

This clonotype has a handful of counts. The rearrangement links TRBV7-3 to TRBJ2-1, with D perhaps matching TRBD2 (6 bases). The CDR3 is 16 residues long. Germline CDR1 is SGHTA and CDR2 is FQGTGA. V dropped 5 bases and J dropped 5 bases, with 19 bases sitting between them. The CDR3 sequence: CASSDLANLSNNEQFF. For the CDR3, the DNA is TGTGCCAGCAGCGATCTAGCGAATCTAAGTAACAATGAGCAGTTCTTC.

There are a few counts of this clonotype. In DNA form, the CDR3 reads TGTGCCACCAGTGGAATGCAGACTAGCACAGATACGCAGTATTTT. Its translation: CATSGMQTSTDTQYF. The rearrangement links TRBV24-1 to TRBJ2-3; D remains ambiguous. This CDR3 is 15 amino acids long. The germline V and J ends were trimmed by 5 bases and 0 bases, with 11 bases remaining between them. Germline assignment: CDR1 KGHDR and CDR2 SFDVKD.

This clonotype was counted many times. V is TRBV7-8 and J is TRBJ2-7; perhaps D is TRBD1 or TRBD2 (5 bases each). With 2 bases removed from V and 3 bases from J, the gap between germline ends came to 17 bases. Germline values: CDR1 SGHVS, CDR2 FQNEAQ. The CDR3 spans 16 residues. This CDR3 reads CASSLRRTGRYYEQYV. The CDR3 DNA follows: TGTGCCAGCAGCTTAAGGAGGACGGGACGATACTACGAGCAGTACGTC.